Described below is a single T cell receptor beta chain sequence and its context. The antigen remains undetermined. A single record per CDR3 protein comes from TCRdb applying MiXCR to the reads. Of approximately 770,000 distinct CDR3 sequences listed, roughly 28% were seen once; the top ten hold under 15%. The CDR3 length is 13 residues. CDR1 SGHVS and CDR2 FQNEAQ come from the germline V gene. V lost 6 bases to trimming and J lost 7 bases, with 12 bases between them. This record comes from a study of T cell repertoires in cytomegalovirus infection. Overall study context: Through public TCR beta signatures, both CMV infection and matching HLA type were indicated. Regarding the study as a whole: Dominant in the ex vivo response were TCR beta clonotypes restricted by HLA-C and specific for CMV.

This sequence joins TRBV7-8 and TRBJ2-2, with D possibly being TRBD1 (6 bases). The TCR sequence derives from a human donor in good health (CMV status not recorded). Some clones in this sample may be carry-over from other donors' samples. This material consisted of cultured CD8+ T cells from PBMCs, taken from culture after CMV antigen stimulation. For the CDR3, the DNA is TGTGCCAGCAGTCCAGGGGTCGGCGGGGAGCTGTTTTTT. This sequence encodes CASSPGVGGELFF.